The 5 T cell receptor beta chains given below trace back to one sample, sequenced in a study of shared clonotypes between healthy human individuals. Measured with immunoSEQ multiplex PCR; TCRdb has only the in-frame clones, and not every one. Here the sample spans 1 million to 1.3 million clones, 75% to 80% being singletons. Specimen: memory CD4+ T cells from PBMCs. Indicated subset: CD45RA-negative fraction. These receptors came from a young man in good health. Some clones in this sample may be carry-over from other donors' samples.

The DNA for the CDR3 is TGCGCCAGCAGCCCCGGACAGAGCTCTAGCACAGATACGCAGTATTTT. The encoded protein is CASSPGQSSSTDTQYF. The chain recombines TRBV5-1 with TRBJ2-3, with a tentative D call TRBD1 (6 bases). CDR1 is SGHRS and CDR2 is YFSETQ in the germline V gene. The CDR3 runs to 16 residues. Trimming left V 4 bases short and J 0 bases short, with 15 bases between.

V usage is TRBV6-1 and J usage is TRBJ2-3; D is possibly TRBD2 (5 bases). The CDR3 is 15 amino acids. Trimming took off 6 bases at V and 4 bases at J, with 17 bases between the two ends. CDR1 and CDR2 (germline): MNHNS, SASEGT. Here the CDR3 reads CASRIRREGPDTQYF. The DNA of the CDR3 is TGTGCCAGCAGGATCCGGAGAGAGGGTCCAGATACGCAGTATTTT.

This clone appeared once. V and J are TRBV6-1 and TRBJ1-2; 8 bases match TRBD1. The ends lost 6 bases at V and 8 bases at J; junction bases unmatched: 14. CDR1 is MNHNS and CDR2 is SASEGT in the germline V gene. The CDR3 covers 15 residues. CDR3 loop: CASSPGGQGGLGYTF. DNA of the CDR3: TGTGCCAGCAGCCCCGGCGGACAGGGAGGCTTGGGCTACACCTTC.

This clone appeared a single time. The rearrangement links TRBV29-1 to TRBJ2-1, with D maybe TRBD1 (6 bases). The CDR3 covers 14 residues. CDR1 SQVTM and CDR2 ANQGSEA come from the germline V gene. The germline V and J ends were trimmed by 8 bases and 3 bases, with 17 bases remaining between them. The CDR3 DNA follows: TGCAGCCTCATAACAGGGTTGGGCTACAATGAGCAGTTCTTC. This gives the protein CSLITGLGYNEQFF.

The gene calls are TRBV15 and TRBJ1-5, with D possibly being TRBD1 (5 bases). The V and J ends lost 6 bases and 1 base respectively, with 10 bases between them. The CDR3 length is 14 residues. Germline assignment: CDR1 LNHNV and CDR2 YYDKDF (reference sequence). DNA of the CDR3: TGTGCCACCAGAGGGGAAGGGAGCAATCAGCCCCAGCATTTT. It yields the protein CATRGEGSNQPQHF.